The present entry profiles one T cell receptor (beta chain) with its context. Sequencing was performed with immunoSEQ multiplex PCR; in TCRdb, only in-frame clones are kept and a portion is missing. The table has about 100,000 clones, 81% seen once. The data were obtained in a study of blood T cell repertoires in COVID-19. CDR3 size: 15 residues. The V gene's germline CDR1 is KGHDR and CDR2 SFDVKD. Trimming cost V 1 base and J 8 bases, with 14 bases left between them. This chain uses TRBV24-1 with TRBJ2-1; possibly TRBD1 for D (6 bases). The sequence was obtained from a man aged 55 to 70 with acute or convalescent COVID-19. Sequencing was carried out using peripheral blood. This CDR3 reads CATSDFNHREDEQFF. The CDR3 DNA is TGTGCCACCAGTGATTTTAACCACAGGGAAGATGAGCAGTTCTTC.